Described below is a single TCR beta chain sequence and its context. The antigen remains undetermined. The sample belongs to a study of shared clonotypes between healthy human individuals. Study-wide points: The study found roughly 5% of naive CD4 clonotypes shared across several donors. Incomplete sequencing of sorted subsets was indicated by rarefaction despite large depth.

Recent acute infections and vaccinations were absent in the healthy HIV-negative adult donors. Only Caucasian adults living in Nashville, Tennessee served as donors. Germline CDR1 SGHNT, CDR2 YYREEE (reference sequence). V shed 4 bases, J shed 0 bases, and the junction held 3 bases outside the gene matches. CDR3 length equals 17 residues. The assay was immunoSEQ multiplex PCR, and TCRdb's table has in-frame clones only and misses some. The table has 2.3 million or so clones, 90% to 95% seen once. The TCR was taken from a man younger than 35 in good health. Some clones in this sample may be carry-over from other donors' samples. The chain employs TRBV5-4 and TRBJ2-2; TRBD2 aligns across 13 bases. Sequenced: naive CD4+ T cells from PBMCs. As to subset: CD45RA+ positively selected. Here the CDR3 DNA reads TGTGCCAGCAGCCCGGGACTAGCGGGAACGAACACCGGGGAGCTGTTTTTT. Translating gives CASSPGLAGTNTGELFF.